This T cell receptor beta chain was recovered during a study of identical twins. V was clipped by 4 bases and J by 5 bases; unmatched bases: 10. This CDR3 has 16 amino acids. The germline V gene encodes CDR1 DFQATT and CDR2 SNEGSKA (reference sequence). TCRdb re-called the 5' RACE reads through MiXCR, storing one row per CDR3 protein. The table records roughly 480,000 distinct CDR3 sequences, 20% to 25% of them present only once. This clonotype has just one count. These records were also assigned to another study, of T cells expressing NK-cell markers.

The sequence derives from a woman under 30 in good health. The sequenced sample was CD4+ T cells sorted from blood. V is TRBV20-1 and J is TRBJ2-5, with 13 bases that match TRBD2. The CDR3 protein is CSAIRTSGSAGETQYF. Written as DNA, the CDR3 is TGCAGTGCTATACGGACTAGCGGGAGCGCTGGGGAGACCCAGTACTTC.